One sample yielded the 21 T cell receptor beta chains listed below, sequenced in a study of cytomegalovirus exposure and HLA in healthy donors. PCR involved 60 Vbeta and 13 Jbeta primers. Produced via immunoSEQ multiplex PCR; TCRdb's table is partial and in-frame only. Of roughly 130,000 clones detected, around 8.5% appear once; the ten largest clones hold under 5.5%. The sample comprised PBMCs. Every receptor here comes from a man aged 40-49 years in good health and CMV-seronegative.

This clone was counted between two and nine times. This chain uses TRBV9 with TRBJ1-6, with 9 nucleotides matching TRBD1. J lost 7 bases, V lost 4 bases, and 6 bases had no gene match. The CDR3 covers 15 residues. The germline CDR1 and CDR2 sequences are SGDLS and YYNGEE. The CDR3 region has the DNA TGTGCCAGCAGCCCCTCCGGACAGGGGAATTCACCCCTCCACTTT. This codes for CASSPSGQGNSPLHF.

This clone is a singleton in its sample. The V and J genes are TRBV23-1 and TRBJ1-6; TRBD1 agrees at 7 bases. TRBV23-1 is filed as an ORF, its function uncertain. V trimming: 7 bases; J trimming: 9 bases; junction bases outside the gene matches: 18. CDR3 length: 17 amino acids. The CDR3 region is CASISKGAGCSSSPLHF. CDR3 nucleotides: TGCGCCAGCATCTCCAAGGGGGCAGGGTGTAGCAGTTCACCCCTCCACTTT.

This clone was detected only a few times. The V gene is TRBV6-6, the J gene TRBJ2-7, with D maybe TRBD1 (6 bases). Germline CDR1 MNHNY, CDR2 SVGAGI (reference sequence). This CDR3 contains 13 residues. Between the trimmed V and J ends, which lost 6 bases and 6 bases, there was a span of 15 bases. The CDR3 sequence: CASSQTGLREQYF. The DNA for the CDR3 is TGTGCCAGCAGCCAGACAGGCTTGCGCGAGCAGTACTTC.

This clone has more than one count but fewer than ten. This chain uses TRBV6-6 with TRBJ1-1; tentative D call: TRBD1 (5 bases). Germline V gene sequence: CDR1 MNHNY, CDR2 SVGAGI (reference sequence). This CDR3 region has 14 residues. Trimming stripped 6 bases from V and 7 bases from J, with 18 bases between. CDR3 DNA sequence: TGTGCCAGCAGCCAGGGCGTCGGTACGGGTGAAGCTTTCTTT. Protein product: CASSQGVGTGEAFF.

This clone appeared a few times. The rearrangement links TRBV7-8 to TRBJ2-2, with 8 bases aligning to TRBD1. This CDR3 spans 12 amino acids. Germline-derived CDR1 and CDR2 are SGHVS and FQNEAQ. The V gene end was trimmed by 10 bases and the J gene end by 3 bases; junction bases not matched to a gene: 1. The CDR3 is CATRGHTGELFF. As DNA, the CDR3 is TGTGCCACCAGGGGGCACACCGGGGAGCTGTTTTTT.

V usage is TRBV2 and J usage is TRBJ1-6, with TRBD1 matching 7 bases. V lost 6 bases, J lost 7 bases, and 6 bases stayed unmatched. CDR3 length: 14 amino acids. Germline loops: CDR1 SNHLY, CDR2 FYNNEI. The CDR3 sequence is CASRPTGTNSPLHF. In DNA form, the CDR3 reads TGTGCCAGCAGACCGACAGGGACGAATTCACCCCTCCACTTT.

The V and J genes are TRBV28 and TRBJ2-7; D uncertain. V shed 3 bases and J shed 6 bases, with 12 bases lying between them. Germline V gene lookup returns CDR1 MDHEN and CDR2 SYDVKM. The CDR3 runs to 13 residues. CDR3 protein: CASSFSVAAEQYF. As DNA, the CDR3 is TGTGCCAGCAGTTTTAGTGTAGCTGCCGAGCAGTACTTC.

The chain links TRBV7-9 to TRBJ2-1, with a weak D call TRBD1 (6 bases). The germline V gene has CDR1 SEHNR and CDR2 FQNEAQ (reference sequence). V was clipped by 3 bases and J by 4 bases, with 13 bases between them. There are 15 residues in the CDR3. CDR3 amino acids: CASSLNRAQYNEQFF. For the CDR3, the DNA is TGTGCCAGCAGCTTGAACAGGGCCCAATACAATGAGCAGTTCTTC.

This chain links TRBV4-2 with TRBJ1-2; TRBD1 agrees at 11 bases. CDR3 size: 18 residues. Germline assignment: CDR1 LGHNA and CDR2 YNFKEQ. V dropped 4 bases and J dropped 7; count of bases not matched to a gene: 17. CDR3 amino acids: CASSRESRDRGKIGGYTF. As DNA, the CDR3 is TGTGCCAGCAGCCGGGAAAGCCGGGACAGGGGGAAGATTGGTGGCTACACCTTC.

The CDR3 bases are TGTGCCAGCAGTTTATCAGGGACAGTCACCGGGGAGCTGTTTTTT. It codes for CASSLSGTVTGELFF. This chain joins TRBV27 and TRBJ2-2; 7 bases agree with TRBD1. Germline CDR1 MNHEY, CDR2 SMNVEV (reference sequence). The CDR3 length is 15 residues. The V segment lost 0 bases and the J segment 4 bases; nucleotides outside the gene matches: 2.

This sequence joins TRBV19 and TRBJ2-5, with 8 bases lining up with TRBD2. Per germline, CDR1 LNHDA and CDR2 SQIVND (reference sequence). The CDR3 spans 15 residues. V was pared by 7 bases and J by 5 bases, with 12 bases of the junction left unmatched. CDR3 in amino acids: CASTMVAGGRETQYF. For the CDR3, the DNA is TGTGCCAGTACCATGGTGGCGGGGGGTCGGGAGACCCAGTACTTC.

The V and J genes are TRBV7-2 and TRBJ2-2; the match to TRBD1 covers 7 bases. This CDR3 is built from 17 residues. In germline, CDR1 is SGHTA, CDR2 FQGNSA. V lost 1 base to trimming and J lost 7 bases; unmatched junction nucleotides: 12. The CDR3 spells CASSLGTRYRGDGELFF. The DNA of the CDR3 is TGTGCCAGCAGCTTAGGAACTAGGTACAGGGGCGACGGGGAGCTGTTTTTT.

In its sample, this clone was seen a few times. The chain recombines TRBV4-3 with TRBJ1-2; 8 bases fit TRBD1. There are 15 residues in the CDR3. The V gene end was trimmed by 4 bases and the J gene end by 0 bases; junction bases not matched to a gene: 4. Looked up from germline, CDR1 is LGHNA and CDR2 is YSLEER. The CDR3 region has the DNA TGCGCCAGCAGCCGGGGGACAGGATCTAACTATGGCTACACCTTC. Translated, it gives CASSRGTGSNYGYTF.

The chain joins TRBV19 to TRBJ1-1, with 9 bases identical to TRBD1. Germline V CDR1 and CDR2: LNHDA, SQIVND (reference sequence). Trimming removed 6 bases from V and 1 base from J; junction bases left unmatched: 6. There are 15 residues in the CDR3. The CDR3 coding sequence is TGTGCCAGTAGGGACAGGGGACATTGGAACACTGAAGCTTTCTTT. It is translated as CASRDRGHWNTEAFF. Looking up the rest from reference TRBV19 and TRBJ1-1 gives the full variable domain: DGGITQSPKYLFRKEGQNVTLSCEQNLNHDAMYWYRQDPGQGLRLIYYSQIVNDFQKGDIAEGYSVSREKKESFPLTVTSAQKNPTAFYLCASRDRGHWNTEAFFGQGTRLTVV.

The chain employs TRBV28 and TRBJ2-5; D is ambiguous. The J call is uncertain, as TRBJ2-7 better fits the DNA end. This CDR3 is built from 15 residues. Germline V gives CDR1 MDHEN, CDR2 SYDVKM. The CDR3 here is CASIRAGTASYEQYF. The DNA for the CDR3 is TGTGCCAGCATTCGTGCCGGTACCGCATCCTACGAGCAGTACTTC.

The J gene is TRBJ1-1, the V gene TRBV6-5; 8 bases agree with TRBD1. CDR1 is MNHEY and CDR2 is SVGAGI in the germline V gene. The CDR3 is 14 amino acids. V lost 6 bases to trimming and J lost 4 bases; unmatched junction nucleotides: 7. CDR3 coding DNA: TGTGCCAGCAGACGGACAGGGCTGGGCACTGAAGCTTTCTTT. This codes for CASRRTGLGTEAFF.

This clone was observed a handful of times. The V call is TRBV4-1, the J call TRBJ2-7; D call uncertain. Germline V gives CDR1 MGHRA, CDR2 YSYEKL. This CDR3 comprises 14 residues. The V end was cut by 1 base, the J end by 0 bases, with 7 bases between. The DNA of the CDR3 is TGCGCCAGCAGCCAAGGTTCTAGCTCCTACGAGCAGTACTTC. Its translation is CASSQGSSSYEQYF.

CDR3 sequence reads: CAISPQTDIQYF. Here the CDR3 DNA reads TGTGCCATCAGCCCGCAAACGGACATTCAGTACTTC. The gene calls are TRBV2 and TRBJ2-4, with unresolved D. There are 12 residues in the CDR3. The germline V and J ends were trimmed by 10 bases and 8 bases, with 15 bases remaining between them. Germline CDR1 reads SNHLY; CDR2 reads FYNNEI.

The chain employs TRBV4-3 and TRBJ1-3; 8 nucleotides agree with TRBD1. The CDR3 covers 15 residues. Looked up from germline, CDR1 is LGHNA and CDR2 is YSLEER. The J segment lost 0 bases and the V segment lost 3 bases, leaving 1 base of the junction unmatched. In DNA, the CDR3 is TGCGCCAGCAGCCAGGACAGGGCCTCTGGAAACACCATATATTTT. Translating it yields CASSQDRASGNTIYF.

This chain links TRBV30 with TRBJ1-6; 10 bases fit TRBD1. Germline CDR1 GTSNPN, CDR2 SVGIG (reference sequence). This CDR3 comprises 13 residues. V was clipped by 5 bases and J by 7 bases; unmatched bases: 2. The CDR3 sequence is CAWGQGGNSPLHF. CDR3 in DNA: TGTGCCTGGGGACAGGGGGGAAATTCACCCCTCCACTTT.

This chain connects TRBV19 to TRBJ1-5; perhaps TRBD1 as D (5 bases). Per the germline V gene, CDR1 is LNHDA and CDR2 is SQIVND (reference sequence). Trimming removed 9 bases at V and 4 bases at J, with 13 bases between. The CDR3 length is 13 residues. The CDR3 DNA is TGTGCCAGCCGACAGATACAAAATCAGCCCCAGCATTTT. This encodes CASRQIQNQPQHF.